This is a list of T cell receptor beta chains from one sample in a study of T cell responses to AZD1222 COVID-19 vaccine. Assay used: immunoSEQ multiplex PCR; TCRdb lists only in-frame clones, some missing. The data hold hundreds of thousands of clones, with roughly 91% observed a single time. The sequences come from peripheral blood, collected on day 0 of MenACWY control vaccination. These TCRs come from an adult in good health. Both conserved end residues are part of each CDR3. A D gene is named only where the DNA matches it firmly. Size is omitted from some rows. Given values are once, few, many or a class for expanded clones.

V	length	D	size	J	DNA	CDR3
TRBV6-5	15	-	once	TRBJ1-4	TGTGCCAGCAGTCTATCCTCGGGGGGGGGCGAAAAACTGTTTTTT	CASSLSSGGGEKLFF
TRBV7-8	14	TRBD1	-	TRBJ1-3	TGTGCCAGCAGCGGCAGGGGGCGGGGAAACACCATATATTTT	CASSGRGRGNTIYF
TRBV6-5	12	-	once	TRBJ1-2	TGTGCCAGCAGTTCTGGGGGTTATGGCTACACCTTC	CASSSGGYGYTF
TRBV5-1	14	-	-	TRBJ1-5	TGCGCCAGCAGCACAGGACAGACAAATCAGCCCCAGCATTTT	CASSTGQTNQPQHF
TRBV12-3/TRBV12-4	13	-	once	TRBJ2-1	TGTGCCAGCAGTTTCAATAGGGGGGCTGAGCAGTTCTTC	CASSFNRGAEQFF
TRBV28	13	-	-	TRBJ1-1	TGTGCCAGCAGTTTGCTGCATGCTTCTGAAGCTTTCTTT	CASSLLHASEAFF
TRBV7-2	16	TRBD1	-	TRBJ1-2	TGTGCCAGCAGCTTAGTTGGTTGGGACAGAAACTATGGCTACACCTTC	CASSLVGWDRNYGYTF
TRBV5-5	15	-	-	TRBJ1-2	TGTGCCAGCAGCCCTCTCGACAGGCCCAACTATGGCTACACCTTC	CASSPLDRPNYGYTF
TRBV6-4	16	TRBD2	-	TRBJ2-3	TGTGCCAGCAGTGACTCTAGCGGGGGGGCCACAGATACGCAGTATTTT	CASSDSSGGATDTQYF
TRBV18	14	-	-	TRBJ2-5	TGTGCCAGCTCACCGCCAACTAGCCCACGGACCCAGTACTTC	CASSPPTSPRTQYF